This entry describes one TCR beta chain. Its antigen is still unknown. Qualities for individual bases were not recorded, and no much larger clone is one base off. Synovial fluid samples were matched to blood samples from the same ankylosing spondylitis patients. The sample belongs to a study of CD8 T cells in ankylosing spondylitis (dated by TCRdb to the late 2010s). Study-level background: The study profiled T cell receptor beta repertoires in healthy donors and ankylosing spondylitis patients to find disease-linked TCR variants. The full study cohort comprised some 27 ankylosing spondylitis patients and roughly 100 healthy donors. Peripheral blood samples were taken, and synovial fluid was additionally collected from ankylosing spondylitis patients. Beyond this particular receptor, the publication reports: According to the report, matched synovial fluid samples from ankylosing spondylitis patients were significantly enriched for the disease-linked clones. A CD8+ phenotype was shown by the disease-linked clones, which were found at relatively low frequencies in peripheral blood. Blood from ankylosing spondylitis patients appeared to be characterized by a TCR beta motif made up of under ten highly homologous amino acid variants. Some motif variants were previously reported in synovial fluid and blood of reactive arthritis patients, suggesting common disease-initiation mechanisms.

Instrument used: Illumina HiSeq 2500. Quantitative 5'-RACE with molecular barcodes was used to prepare TCR beta libraries. On the authors' methods: A new computational method based on a probabilistic model of VDJ rearrangement was used to identify disease-linked TCR variants. The public reads were quality trimmed at Q25 with fastp and then assembled into clones with MiXCR by TCRdb, keeping productive beta chains. A single entry per CDR3 protein holds the most common genes and DNA from its merged rows. The V and J calls come from TCRdb's annotation, not from the publication. The sample table lists 150,000 to 200,000 distinct CDR3 sequences, roughly 30% of them with a count of one. The ten top clones hold 6% of the sample. V gives up 0 bases and J gives up 5 bases, and the segment between their germline ends measures 13 bases. The CDR3, from cysteine to phenylalanine, totals 14 residues. Only the CDR3 part of the read is kept: 42 bases, read in frame from the first base. The germline V gene (reference sequence) supplies CDR1 DFQATT and CDR2 SNEGSKA.

This TCR derives from a male donor with ankylosing spondylitis. The sequencing sample was made of synovial fluid, either unsorted or a sorted T cell fraction (not recorded which). The V gene is TRBV20-1 and the J gene is TRBJ1-2; a tentative D match to TRBD1 spans 5 bases. The CDR3: CSAREIGTGYGYTF. The DNA reads as follows: TGCAGTGCTAGAGAGATCGGGACTGGTTATGGCTACACCTTC.